The rows below give T cell receptor beta chains drawn from one sample of a study of CD8 T cells in Susac syndrome. TCRdb fed the immunoSEQ multiplex PCR reads into MiXCR, producing one record per CDR3 protein. This table holds 180,000 or so distinct CDR3 sequences, over 85% found once. The sequenced material came from CD4+ T cells from PBMCs. Receptors originate from a human donor in good health. Each CDR3 is given with its conserved first and last residue. The order of the fields is CDR3 length, J gene, V gene, CDR3 protein.

15	TRBJ1-3	TRBV2	CASSHDHSSGNTIYF
14	TRBJ2-3	TRBV4-3	CASSQEGRLDTQYF
11	TRBJ1-5	TRBV6-2/TRBV6-3	CAPRGYQPQHF
13	TRBJ1-1	TRBV5-1	CASSLGVDTEAFF
13	TRBJ2-1	TRBV6-6	CASSYSWGNEQFF
14	TRBJ2-3	TRBV30	CAWSLIAGPDTQYF
12	TRBJ2-7	TRBV20-1	CSASPAGVKQYF
12	TRBJ2-5	TRBV5-1	CASSERQETQYF
16	TRBJ2-3	TRBV20-1	CSARDRRLAGPDTQYF
15	TRBJ2-5	TRBV25-1	CASTEGLAGVETQYF
12	TRBJ2-1	TRBV29-1	CSALGGVNEQFF
13	TRBJ1-2	TRBV30	CAWAFLANYGYTF
13	TRBJ1-2	TRBV3-1	CASSQAEVYGYTF
16	TRBJ2-7	TRBV7-2	CASSTAGTSGTYEQYF
11	TRBJ2-7	TRBV27	CASSRGTRQYF
12	TRBJ1-4	TRBV2	CASSVLREKLFF
14	TRBJ1-1	TRBV18	CASSPLQGNTEAFF
15	TRBJ1-1	TRBV7-3	CASSLNTGADTEAFF
14	TRBJ1-5	TRBV20-1	CSARDGAVNQPQHF
15	TRBJ2-5	TRBV12-3/TRBV12-4	CASSPRGAGLETQYF
16	TRBJ1-5	TRBV20-1	CSARDITGLRFQPQHF
16	TRBJ1-5	TRBV30	CAWGQGRGYSNQPQHF
14	TRBJ2-7	TRBV29-1	CSVALAGGTYEQYF
14	TRBJ1-1	TRBV12-3/TRBV12-4	CASSRTGRNTEAFF
14	TRBJ1-2	TRBV7-2	CASSLVGRNYGYTF
14	TRBJ1-1	TRBV29-1	CSVTGPGLNTEAFF
13	TRBJ2-1	TRBV15	CATSSRLADEQFF
11	TRBJ2-7	TRBV18	CASSAVSEQYF
13	TRBJ1-1	TRBV18	CASSQTQNTEAFF
14	TRBJ1-1	TRBV11-2	CASSLVTGYPEAFF
15	TRBJ2-5	TRBV20-1	CSASSRELFYGTQYF
15	TRBJ2-3	TRBV5-1	CASSAQGYGTDTQYF
16	TRBJ2-3	TRBV7-2	CASSLRGPQQTDTQYF
15	TRBJ2-5	TRBV3-1	CASSPGLADMKTQYF
15	TRBJ2-7	TRBV7-2	CASSLASGLATEQYF
17	TRBJ2-1	TRBV12-3/TRBV12-4	CASSLAPVGRGGNEQFF
13	TRBJ2-2	TRBV30	CAWSVHVTGELFF
12	TRBJ1-1	TRBV30	CAWSVAETEAFF
14	TRBJ2-1	TRBV30	CAWSVLISYNEQFF
12	TRBJ1-4	TRBV29-1	CSVLDSSEKLFF
16	TRBJ2-3	TRBV29-1	CSVKKGGSFGTDTQYF
15	TRBJ2-5	TRBV6-2/TRBV6-3	CAMGSAGLQQETQYF
14	TRBJ2-3	TRBV7-3	CASSLSGLTDTQYF
14	TRBJ2-1	TRBV20-1	CSARDILGLDRQFF
11	TRBJ2-5	TRBV20-1	CSGLGQETQYF
16	TRBJ2-3	TRBV28	CASSLYSAGSTDTQYF
14	TRBJ2-1	TRBV7-2	CASSLGQGMDEQFF
12	TRBJ1-2	TRBV3-1	CASSLPRDGYTF
14	TRBJ2-3	TRBV20-1	CSGLLAGRGDTQYF
13	TRBJ2-3	TRBV20-1	CSFETSGRDTQYF
16	TRBJ2-7	TRBV7-9	CASSRQAASGRGEQYF
13	TRBJ2-3	TRBV2	CASSGLAADTQYF
14	TRBJ2-2	TRBV29-1	CSVCGERNTGELFF
14	TRBJ2-3	TRBV4-2	CASSQTLGGDTQYF
16	TRBJ2-3	TRBV7-2	CASSQGPGQGNGTQYF
13	TRBJ2-1	TRBV19	CASTDRRRNEQFF
13	TRBJ2-3	TRBV29-1	CSVSTGRRDTQYF
15	TRBJ1-2	TRBV20-1	CSATLAGHRGGGYTF
14	TRBJ2-1	TRBV12-3/TRBV12-4	CASSLVPLVNEQFF
9	TRBJ1-5	TRBV20-1	CSAPCPQHF